This T cell receptor (beta chain) was sequenced for a study of post-analysis software for immune sequencing data. Study as a whole: The patients showed relapsing-remitting, secondary progressive and progressive-relapsing multiple sclerosis courses. Study conclusions and caveats: In patients, roughly 5 TRBV segments were more frequent than in controls, with TRBV5-6, TRBV5-1 and TRBV20-1 among them. When compared against controls, multiple sclerosis patients showed significantly lower normalized Chao1 diversity.

Between the trimmed V and J ends, which lost 8 bases and 6 bases, there was a span of 14 bases. CDR3 length equals 13 residues. A word on this clonotype: Its antigen is not known. Being one base from a much bigger clone, this may be a read error.

Unique molecular identifiers were built into the TCR beta cDNA libraries. There were roughly 0.95 to 10 million T cells, and 400,000 to 650,000 cDNA molecules came from them. MiXCR was run by TCRdb on the PCR reads, yielding one entry per CDR3 protein. The sample yields about half a million distinct CDR3 sequences, around a third seen once. The origin of this receptor is a girl aged 2-17 years with multiple sclerosis. The genes are TRBV12-3 or TRBV12-4 and TRBJ2-4; a weak D match, TRBD2 (5 bases). The sample comprised blood. CDR3 residues: CASRVVGGNIQYF. The CDR3, as DNA: TGTGCCAGCCGCGTTGTCGGAGGAAACATTCAGTACTTC.